This T cell receptor beta chain was captured by sequencing in a study of CD8+ T cells in alopecia areata. Once RNA had been extracted, it was reverse transcribed into cDNA to act as the sequencing template. Sequencing used immunoSEQ multiplex PCR; TCRdb keeps in-frame clones, though not all of them. The sample shows approximately 90,000 clones, 60% to 80% of them seen only once. This clone appeared a few times. The antigen is not known. Study-wide findings and caveats: Mice showed clearer TCR sharing than patients did, a gap that was possibly HLA-related. In lesional scalp, particularly from alopecia totalis/universalis, clonality was higher than in normal scalp.

The treatment is: oral pan-JAK inhibitor, 5-10 mg twice daily. Germline V CDR1 and CDR2: MGHRA, YSYEKL. The CDR3 length is 16 residues. After removal of 2 bases from V and 3 bases from J, the junction contained 6 bases not matched to a gene. This sequence was found in a human donor with alopecia areata. This sample comprised CD8+ T cells sorted from blood, obtained at roughly week 45, from a patient treated with tofacitinib. The chain joins TRBV4-1 to TRBJ2-2, with TRBD1 matching over 7 bases. The CDR3 DNA follows: TGCGCCAGCAGCCAACAGCCCGGGACAGACACCGGGGAGCTGTTTTTT. It specifies CASSQQPGTDTGELFF.